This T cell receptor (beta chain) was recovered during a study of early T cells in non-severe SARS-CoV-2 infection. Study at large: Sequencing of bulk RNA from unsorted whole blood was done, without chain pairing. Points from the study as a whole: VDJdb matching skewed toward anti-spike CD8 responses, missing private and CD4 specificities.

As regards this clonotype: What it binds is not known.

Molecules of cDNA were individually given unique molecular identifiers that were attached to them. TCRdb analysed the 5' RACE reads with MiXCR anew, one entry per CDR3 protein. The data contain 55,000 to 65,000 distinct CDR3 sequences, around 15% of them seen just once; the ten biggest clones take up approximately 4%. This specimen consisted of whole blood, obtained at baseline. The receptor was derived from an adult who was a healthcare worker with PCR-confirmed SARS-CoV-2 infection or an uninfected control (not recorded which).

CDR3 DNA: TGTGCCAGCAGTTGGGGGACACCGTCCTACGAGCAGTACTTC. It encodes CASSWGTPSYEQYF. The chain carries TRBV12-3 or TRBV12-4 and TRBJ2-7, with D possibly matching TRBD1 (6 bases). Trimming cost V 4 bases and J 1 base, with 11 bases left between them. The CDR3 sequence is 14 residues long.